The entry below gives a single T cell receptor (beta chain) sequence along with its context. V lost 7 bases to trimming and J lost 7 bases, with 13 bases between them. This CDR3 comprises 12 residues. The data were obtained in a study of blood T cell repertoires in COVID-19. At the level of the study: The United States, Italy and Spain were the sources of the acute and convalescent COVID-19 samples.

Original data processing: Nucleated cell counts were estimated from reference gene primer amplification. Assay: immunoSEQ multiplex PCR; the TCRdb copy retains only in-frame clones and omits some. V, J and clone size are those of that table, while D and trimming were read from the DNA. The sample includes under 150,000 clones, around three quarters of them seen just once. The material sequenced was peripheral blood. V and J are TRBV12-3 or TRBV12-4 and TRBJ1-1; D call uncertain. The receptor was isolated from a woman in her 70s with acute or convalescent COVID-19. CDR3 DNA sequence: TGTGCCAGCAACTCAGGCCGCTTTGAAGCTTTCTTT. Residues: CASNSGRFEAFF.